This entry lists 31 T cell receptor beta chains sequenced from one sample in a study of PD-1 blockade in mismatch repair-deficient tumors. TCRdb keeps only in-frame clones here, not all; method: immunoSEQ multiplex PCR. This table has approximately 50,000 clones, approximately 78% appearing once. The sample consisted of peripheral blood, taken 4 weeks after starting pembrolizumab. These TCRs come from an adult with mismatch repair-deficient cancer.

The CDR3 region has the DNA TGTGCCAGCGGCCCCCCGGGGGCGCGTGGAAACACCATATATTTT. Encoded protein: CASGPPGARGNTIYF. The chain uses TRBV7-8 and TRBJ1-3; the D gene is possibly TRBD1 (6 bases). V was pared by 8 bases and J by 3 bases, with 17 bases between. Germline V CDR1 and CDR2: SGHVS, FQNEAQ. This CDR3 has 15 amino acids.

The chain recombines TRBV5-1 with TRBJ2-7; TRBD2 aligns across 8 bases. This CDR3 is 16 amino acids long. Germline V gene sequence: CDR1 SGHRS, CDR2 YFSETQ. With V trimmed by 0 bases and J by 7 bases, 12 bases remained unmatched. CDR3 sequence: CASSLDSGRGAREQYF. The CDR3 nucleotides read TGCGCCAGCAGCTTGGACTCCGGGCGGGGGGCTCGTGAGCAGTACTTC. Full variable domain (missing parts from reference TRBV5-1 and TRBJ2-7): KAGVTQTPRYLIKTRGQQVTLSCSPISGHRSVSWYQQTPGQGLQFLFEYFSETQRNKGNFPGRFSGRQFSNSRSEMNVSTLELGDSALYLCASSLDSGRGAREQYFGPGTRLTVT.

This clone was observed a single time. The CDR3 DNA reads TGTGCCAGCAGGCCCGGGACAGCGGAGGGAGCTTTCTTT. Amino acids: CASRPGTAEGAFF. This chain links TRBV6-5 with TRBJ1-1, with 7 positions matching TRBD1. With V trimmed by 6 bases and J by 10 bases, 11 bases remained unmatched. Per germline, CDR1 MNHEY and CDR2 SVGAGI. This CDR3 spans 13 amino acids.

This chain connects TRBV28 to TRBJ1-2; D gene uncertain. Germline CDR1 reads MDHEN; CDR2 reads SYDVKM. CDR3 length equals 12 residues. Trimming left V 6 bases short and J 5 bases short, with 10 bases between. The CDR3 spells CASRIREYGYTF. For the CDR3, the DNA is TGTGCCAGCAGAATCCGGGAGTATGGCTACACCTTC.

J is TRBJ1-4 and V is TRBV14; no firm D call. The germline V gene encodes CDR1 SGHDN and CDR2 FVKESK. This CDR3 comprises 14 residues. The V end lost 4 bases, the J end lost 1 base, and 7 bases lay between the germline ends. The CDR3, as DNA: TGTGCCAGCAGCCCCCGATTAACTAATGAAAAACTGTTTTTT. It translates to CASSPRLTNEKLFF. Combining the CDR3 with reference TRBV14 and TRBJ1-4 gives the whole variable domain EAGVTQFPSHSVIEKGQTVTLRCDPISGHDNLYWYRRVMGKEIKFLLHFVKESKQDESGMPNNRFLAERTGGTYSTLKVQPAELEDSGVYFCASSPRLTNEKLFFGSGTQLSVL.

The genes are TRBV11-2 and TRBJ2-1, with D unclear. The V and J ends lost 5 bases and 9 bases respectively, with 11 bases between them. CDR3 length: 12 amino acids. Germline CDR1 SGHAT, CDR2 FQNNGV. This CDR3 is CASSLERVEQFF. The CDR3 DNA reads TGTGCCAGCAGCCTCGAGCGTGTTGAGCAGTTCTTC.

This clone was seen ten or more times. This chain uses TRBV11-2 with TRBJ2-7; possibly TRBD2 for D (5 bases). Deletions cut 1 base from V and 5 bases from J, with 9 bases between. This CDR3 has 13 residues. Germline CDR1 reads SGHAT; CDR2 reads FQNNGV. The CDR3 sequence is CASSLVPGDEQYF. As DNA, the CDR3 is TGTGCCAGCAGCTTAGTTCCCGGGGACGAGCAGTACTTC.

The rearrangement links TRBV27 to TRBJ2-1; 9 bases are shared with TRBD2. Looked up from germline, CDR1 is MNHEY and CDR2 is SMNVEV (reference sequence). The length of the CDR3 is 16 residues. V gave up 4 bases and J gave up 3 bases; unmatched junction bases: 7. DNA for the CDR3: TGTGCCAGCAGTTATGCGGGAGGGAGAGGCTACAATGAGCAGTTCTTC. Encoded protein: CASSYAGGRGYNEQFF.

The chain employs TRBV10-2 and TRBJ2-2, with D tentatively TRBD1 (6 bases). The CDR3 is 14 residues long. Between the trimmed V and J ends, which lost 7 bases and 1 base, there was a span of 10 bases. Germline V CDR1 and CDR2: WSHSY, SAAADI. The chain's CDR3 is CASTPDRNTGELFF. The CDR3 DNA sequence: TGCGCCAGCACCCCGGACAGGAACACCGGGGAGCTGTTTTTT.

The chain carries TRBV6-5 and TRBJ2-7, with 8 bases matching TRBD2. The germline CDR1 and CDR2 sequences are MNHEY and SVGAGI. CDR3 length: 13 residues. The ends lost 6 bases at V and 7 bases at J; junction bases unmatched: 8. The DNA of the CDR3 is TGTGCCAGCAGCTATAGGGGACTAGGGGAGCAGTACTTC. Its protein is CASSYRGLGEQYF.

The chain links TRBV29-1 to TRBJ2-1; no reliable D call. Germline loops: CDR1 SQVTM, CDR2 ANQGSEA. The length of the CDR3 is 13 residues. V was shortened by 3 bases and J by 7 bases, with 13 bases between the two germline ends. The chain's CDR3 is CSVDPMSGNEQFF. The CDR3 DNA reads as TGCAGCGTTGATCCCATGTCTGGGAATGAGCAGTTCTTC.

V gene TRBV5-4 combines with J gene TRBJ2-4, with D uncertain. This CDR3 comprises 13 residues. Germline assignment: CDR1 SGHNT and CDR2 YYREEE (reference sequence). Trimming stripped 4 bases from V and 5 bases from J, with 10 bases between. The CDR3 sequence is CASSHLSENIQYF. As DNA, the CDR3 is TGTGCCAGCAGCCATTTGTCGGAAAACATTCAGTACTTC.

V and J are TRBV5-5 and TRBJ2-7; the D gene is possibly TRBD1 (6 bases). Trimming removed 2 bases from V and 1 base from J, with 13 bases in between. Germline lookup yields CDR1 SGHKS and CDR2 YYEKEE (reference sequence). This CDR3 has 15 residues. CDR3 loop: CASSFEQGLSYEQYF. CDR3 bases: TGTGCCAGCAGCTTCGAACAGGGATTGTCCTACGAGCAGTACTTC.

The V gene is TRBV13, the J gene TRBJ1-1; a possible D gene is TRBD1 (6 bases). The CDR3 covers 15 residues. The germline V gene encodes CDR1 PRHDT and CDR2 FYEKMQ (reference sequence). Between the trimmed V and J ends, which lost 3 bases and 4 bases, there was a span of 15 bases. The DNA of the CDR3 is TGTGCCAGCAGCTTGGGGGGGGCTGGGGGCACTGAAGCTTTCTTT. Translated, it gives CASSLGGAGGTEAFF.

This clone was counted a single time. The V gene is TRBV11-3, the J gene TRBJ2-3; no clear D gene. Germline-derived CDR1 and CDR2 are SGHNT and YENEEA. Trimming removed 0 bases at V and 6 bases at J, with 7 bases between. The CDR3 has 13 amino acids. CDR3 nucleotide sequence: TGTGCCAGCAGCTTAGATCAGAAGGATACGCAGTATTTT. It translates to CASSLDQKDTQYF.

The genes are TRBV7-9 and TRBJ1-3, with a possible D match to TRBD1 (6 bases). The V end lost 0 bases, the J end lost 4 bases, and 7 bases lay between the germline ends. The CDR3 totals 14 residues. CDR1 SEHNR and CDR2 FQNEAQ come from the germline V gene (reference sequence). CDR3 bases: TGTGCCAGCAGCTTAGCAAGGGGGGGAAACACCATATATTTT. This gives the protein CASSLARGGNTIYF.

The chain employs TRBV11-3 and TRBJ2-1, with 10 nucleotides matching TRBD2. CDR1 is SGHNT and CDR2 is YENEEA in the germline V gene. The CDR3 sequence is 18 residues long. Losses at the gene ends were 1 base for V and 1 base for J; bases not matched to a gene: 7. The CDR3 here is CASSLGGGAGGSYNEQFF. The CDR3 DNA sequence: TGTGCCAGCAGCTTAGGCGGTGGAGCGGGAGGGTCCTACAATGAGCAGTTCTTC.

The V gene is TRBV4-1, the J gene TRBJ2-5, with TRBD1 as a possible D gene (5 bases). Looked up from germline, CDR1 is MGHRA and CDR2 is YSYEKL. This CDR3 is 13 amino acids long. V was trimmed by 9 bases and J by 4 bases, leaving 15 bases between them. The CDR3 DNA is TGCGCCAGTAAATCAGGGTTTGGAGAGACCCAGTACTTC. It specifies CASKSGFGETQYF.

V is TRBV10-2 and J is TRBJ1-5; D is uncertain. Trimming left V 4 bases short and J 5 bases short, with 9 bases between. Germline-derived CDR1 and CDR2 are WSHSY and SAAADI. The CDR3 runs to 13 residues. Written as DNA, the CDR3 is TGCGCCAGCAGTGTTGGGGTAGATCAGCCCCAGCATTTT. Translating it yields CASSVGVDQPQHF.

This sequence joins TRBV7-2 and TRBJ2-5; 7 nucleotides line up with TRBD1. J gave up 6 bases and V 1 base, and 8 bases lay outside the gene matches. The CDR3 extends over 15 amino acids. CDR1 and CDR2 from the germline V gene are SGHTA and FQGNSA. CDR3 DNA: TGTGCCAGCAGCTTAGATGGGACAGAAAGCCAGACCCAGTACTTC. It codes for CASSLDGTESQTQYF.

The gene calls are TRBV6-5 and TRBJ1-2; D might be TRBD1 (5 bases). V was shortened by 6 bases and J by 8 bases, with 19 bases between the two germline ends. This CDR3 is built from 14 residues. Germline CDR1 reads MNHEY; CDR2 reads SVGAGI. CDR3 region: CASRGGRVISGYTF. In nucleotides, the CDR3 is TGTGCCAGCAGGGGTGGCAGGGTAATCTCCGGCTACACCTTC.

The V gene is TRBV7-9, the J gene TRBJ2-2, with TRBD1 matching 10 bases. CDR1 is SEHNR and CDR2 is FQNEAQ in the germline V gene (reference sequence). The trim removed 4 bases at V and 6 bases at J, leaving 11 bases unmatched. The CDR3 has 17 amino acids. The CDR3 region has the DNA TGTGCCAGCAGCTCTCCTCTAGACAGGGGGCATCCCGGGGAGCTGTTTTTT. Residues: CASSSPLDRGHPGELFF.

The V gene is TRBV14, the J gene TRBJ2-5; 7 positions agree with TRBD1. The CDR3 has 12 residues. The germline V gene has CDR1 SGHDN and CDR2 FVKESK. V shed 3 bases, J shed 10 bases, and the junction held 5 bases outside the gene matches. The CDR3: CASSQTTGFQYF. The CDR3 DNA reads TGTGCCAGCAGCCAGACGACAGGGTTCCAGTACTTC.

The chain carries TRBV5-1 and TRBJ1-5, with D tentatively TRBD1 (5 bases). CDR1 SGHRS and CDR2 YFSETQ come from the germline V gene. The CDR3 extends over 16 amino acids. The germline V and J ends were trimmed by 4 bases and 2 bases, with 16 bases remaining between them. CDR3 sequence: CASSQTGGLGNQPQHF. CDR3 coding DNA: TGCGCCAGCAGCCAAACTGGGGGACTAGGCAATCAGCCCCAGCATTTT.

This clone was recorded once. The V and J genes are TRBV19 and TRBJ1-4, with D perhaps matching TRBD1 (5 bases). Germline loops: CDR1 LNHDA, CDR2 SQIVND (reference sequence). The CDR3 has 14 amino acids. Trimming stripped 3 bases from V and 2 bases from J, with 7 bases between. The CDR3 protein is CASSMTETNEKLFF. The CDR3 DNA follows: TGTGCCAGTAGTATGACAGAGACTAATGAAAAACTGTTTTTT. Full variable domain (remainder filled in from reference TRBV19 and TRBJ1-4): DGGITQSPKYLFRKEGQNVTLSCEQNLNHDAMYWYRQDPGQGLRLIYYSQIVNDFQKGDIAEGYSVSREKKESFPLTVTSAQKNPTAFYLCASSMTETNEKLFFGSGTQLSVL.

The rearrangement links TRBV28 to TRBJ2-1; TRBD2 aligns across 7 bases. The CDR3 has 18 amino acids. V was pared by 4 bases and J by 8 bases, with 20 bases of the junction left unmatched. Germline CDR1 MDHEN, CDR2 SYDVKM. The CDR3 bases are TGTGCCAGCAGTTCCCCCGGACTAGGTGGGACGGCGAGCCATGAGCAGTTCTTC. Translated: CASSSPGLGGTASHEQFF.

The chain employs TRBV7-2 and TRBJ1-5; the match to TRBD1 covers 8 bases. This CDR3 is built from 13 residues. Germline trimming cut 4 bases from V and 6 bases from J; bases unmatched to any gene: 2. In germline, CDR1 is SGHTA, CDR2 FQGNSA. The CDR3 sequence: CASSSDRGQPQHF. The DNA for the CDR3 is TGTGCCAGCAGCTCAGACAGGGGTCAGCCCCAGCATTTT.

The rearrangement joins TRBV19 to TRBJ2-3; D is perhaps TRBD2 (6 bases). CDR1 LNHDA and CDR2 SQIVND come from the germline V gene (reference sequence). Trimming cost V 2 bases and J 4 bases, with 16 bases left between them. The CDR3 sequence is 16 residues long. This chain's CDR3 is CASSIPGLKGSDTQYF. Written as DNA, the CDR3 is TGTGCCAGTAGTATACCGGGACTCAAGGGATCAGATACGCAGTATTTT.

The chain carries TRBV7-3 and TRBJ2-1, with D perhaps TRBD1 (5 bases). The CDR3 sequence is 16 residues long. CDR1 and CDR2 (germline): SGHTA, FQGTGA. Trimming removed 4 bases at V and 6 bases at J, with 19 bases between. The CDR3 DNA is TGTGCCAGCAGCTCAGCCGCAGGGTATGGGGTCAATGAGCAGTTCTTC. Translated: CASSSAAGYGVNEQFF.

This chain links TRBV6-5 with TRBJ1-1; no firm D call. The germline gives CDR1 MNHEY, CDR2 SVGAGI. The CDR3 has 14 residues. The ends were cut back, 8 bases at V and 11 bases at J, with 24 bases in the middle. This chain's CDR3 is CASQPPGPQDLAFF. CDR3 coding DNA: TGTGCCAGCCAACCCCCCGGCCCTCAGGACCTGGCTTTCTTT.

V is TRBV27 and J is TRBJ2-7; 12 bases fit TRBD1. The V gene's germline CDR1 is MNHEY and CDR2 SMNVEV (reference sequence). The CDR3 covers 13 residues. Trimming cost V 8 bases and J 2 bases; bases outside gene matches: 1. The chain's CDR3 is CASRDRGPYEQYF. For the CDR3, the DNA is TGTGCCAGCCGGGACAGGGGGCCCTACGAGCAGTACTTC.